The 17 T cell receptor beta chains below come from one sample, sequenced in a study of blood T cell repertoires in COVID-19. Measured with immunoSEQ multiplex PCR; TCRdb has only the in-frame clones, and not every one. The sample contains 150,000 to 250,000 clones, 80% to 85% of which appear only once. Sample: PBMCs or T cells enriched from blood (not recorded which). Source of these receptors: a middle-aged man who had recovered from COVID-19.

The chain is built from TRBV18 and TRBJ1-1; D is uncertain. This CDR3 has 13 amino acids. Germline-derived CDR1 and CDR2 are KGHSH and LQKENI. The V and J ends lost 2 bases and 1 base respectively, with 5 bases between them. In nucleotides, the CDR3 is TGTGCCAGCTCACCAGCAGGGAACACTGAAGCTTTCTTT. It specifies CASSPAGNTEAFF.

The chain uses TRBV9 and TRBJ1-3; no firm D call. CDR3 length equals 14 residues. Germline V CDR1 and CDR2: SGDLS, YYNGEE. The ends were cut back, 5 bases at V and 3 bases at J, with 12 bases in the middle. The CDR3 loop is CASRRPGDGNTIYF. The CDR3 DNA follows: TGTGCCAGCAGACGCCCGGGTGATGGAAACACCATATATTTT.

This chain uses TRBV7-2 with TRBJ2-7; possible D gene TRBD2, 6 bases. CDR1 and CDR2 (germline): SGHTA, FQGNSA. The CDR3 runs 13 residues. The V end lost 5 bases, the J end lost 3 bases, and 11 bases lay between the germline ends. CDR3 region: CASSRDSIYEQYF. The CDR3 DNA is TGTGCCAGCAGCCGGGACTCCATCTACGAGCAGTACTTC.

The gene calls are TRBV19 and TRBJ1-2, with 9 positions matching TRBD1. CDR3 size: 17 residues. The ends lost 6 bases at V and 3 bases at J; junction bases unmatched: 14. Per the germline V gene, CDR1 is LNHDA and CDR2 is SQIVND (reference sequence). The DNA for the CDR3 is TGTGCCAGTAGGTTATCCCCGGGACAGGGAGGGTACTATGGCTACACCTTC. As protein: CASRLSPGQGGYYGYTF.

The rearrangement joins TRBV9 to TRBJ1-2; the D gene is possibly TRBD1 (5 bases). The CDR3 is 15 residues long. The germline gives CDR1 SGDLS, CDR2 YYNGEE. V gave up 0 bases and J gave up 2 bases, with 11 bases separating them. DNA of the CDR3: TGTGCCAGCAGCGTAGACGGGGGATCGAACTATGGCTACACCTTC. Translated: CASSVDGGSNYGYTF. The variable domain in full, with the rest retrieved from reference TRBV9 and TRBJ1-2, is DSGVTQTPKHLITATGQRVTLRCSPRSGDLSVYWYQQSLDQGLQFLIQYYNGEERAKGNILERFSAQQFPDLHSELNLSSLELGDSALYFCASSVDGGSNYGYTFGSGTRLTVV.

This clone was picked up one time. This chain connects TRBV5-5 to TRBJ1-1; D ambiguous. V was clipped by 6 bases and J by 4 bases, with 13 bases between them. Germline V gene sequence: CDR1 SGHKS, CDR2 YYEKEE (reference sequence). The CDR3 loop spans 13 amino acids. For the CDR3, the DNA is TGTGCCAGCAAAGAGGTAATGGGCACTGAAGCTTTCTTT. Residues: CASKEVMGTEAFF.

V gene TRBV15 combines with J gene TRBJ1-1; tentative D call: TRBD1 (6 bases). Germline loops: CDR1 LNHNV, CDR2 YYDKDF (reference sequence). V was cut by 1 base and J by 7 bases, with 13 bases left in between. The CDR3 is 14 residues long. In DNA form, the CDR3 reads TGTGCCACCAGCAGAGGAACAGGGTTGGGTGAAGCTTTCTTT. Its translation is CATSRGTGLGEAFF.

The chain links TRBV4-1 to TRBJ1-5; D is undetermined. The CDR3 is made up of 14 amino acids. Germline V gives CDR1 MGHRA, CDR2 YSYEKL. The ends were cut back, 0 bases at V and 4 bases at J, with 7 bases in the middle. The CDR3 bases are TGCGCCAGCAGCCAAGAAGAGAGTAATCAGCCCCAGCATTTT. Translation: CASSQEESNQPQHF.

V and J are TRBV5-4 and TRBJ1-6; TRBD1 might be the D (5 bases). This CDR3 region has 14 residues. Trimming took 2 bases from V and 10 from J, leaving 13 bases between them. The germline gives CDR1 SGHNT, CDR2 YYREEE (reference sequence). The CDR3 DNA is TGTGCCAGCAGCTTAATACAGGAGTCCTCACCCCTCCACTTT. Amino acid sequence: CASSLIQESSPLHF.

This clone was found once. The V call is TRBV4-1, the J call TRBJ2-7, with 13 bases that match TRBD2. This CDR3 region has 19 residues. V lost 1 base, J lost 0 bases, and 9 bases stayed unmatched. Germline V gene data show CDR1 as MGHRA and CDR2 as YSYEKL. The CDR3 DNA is TGCGCCAGCAGCCAAGTCTGGGGACTAGCGGGGTATAGCTCCTACGAGCAGTACTTC. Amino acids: CASSQVWGLAGYSSYEQYF.

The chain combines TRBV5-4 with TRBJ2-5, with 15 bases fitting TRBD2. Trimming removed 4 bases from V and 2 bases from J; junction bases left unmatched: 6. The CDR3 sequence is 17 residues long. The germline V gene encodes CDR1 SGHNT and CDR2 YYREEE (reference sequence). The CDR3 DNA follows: TGTGCCAGCAGCCCTGGGACTAGCGGGGGGCTTCAAGAGACCCAGTACTTC. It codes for CASSPGTSGGLQETQYF.

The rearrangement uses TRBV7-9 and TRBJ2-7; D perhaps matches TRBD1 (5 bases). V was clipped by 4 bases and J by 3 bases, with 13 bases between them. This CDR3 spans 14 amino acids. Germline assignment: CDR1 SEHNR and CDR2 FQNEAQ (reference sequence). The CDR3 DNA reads TGTGCCAGCAGCTCTATGACAGAGTACTACGAGCAGTACTTC. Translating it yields CASSSMTEYYEQYF.

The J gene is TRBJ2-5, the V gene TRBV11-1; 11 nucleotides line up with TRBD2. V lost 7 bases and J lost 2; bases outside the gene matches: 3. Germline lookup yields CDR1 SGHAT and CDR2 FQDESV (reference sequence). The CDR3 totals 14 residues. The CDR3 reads CASKTSGVQETQYF. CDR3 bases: TGTGCCAGCAAGACTAGCGGGGTACAAGAGACCCAGTACTTC.

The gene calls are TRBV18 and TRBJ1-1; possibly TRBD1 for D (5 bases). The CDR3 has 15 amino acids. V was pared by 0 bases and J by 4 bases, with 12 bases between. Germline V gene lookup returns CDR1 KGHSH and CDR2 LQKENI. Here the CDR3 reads CASSPPSQGSTEAFF. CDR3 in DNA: TGTGCCAGCTCACCACCAAGCCAGGGCAGCACTGAAGCTTTCTTT. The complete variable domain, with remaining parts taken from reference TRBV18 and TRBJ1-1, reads NAGVMQNPRHLVRRRGQEARLRCSPMKGHSHVYWYRQLPEEGLKFMVYLQKENIIDESGMPKERFSAEFPKEGPSILRIQQVVRGDSAAYFCASSPPSQGSTEAFFGQGTRLTVV.

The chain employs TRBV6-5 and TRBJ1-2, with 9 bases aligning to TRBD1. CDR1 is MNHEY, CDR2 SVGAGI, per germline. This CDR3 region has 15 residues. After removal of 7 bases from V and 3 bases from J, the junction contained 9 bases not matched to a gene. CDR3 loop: CASTRTGVVDYGYTF. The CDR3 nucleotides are TGTGCCAGCACCCGGACAGGGGTTGTCGACTATGGCTACACCTTC.

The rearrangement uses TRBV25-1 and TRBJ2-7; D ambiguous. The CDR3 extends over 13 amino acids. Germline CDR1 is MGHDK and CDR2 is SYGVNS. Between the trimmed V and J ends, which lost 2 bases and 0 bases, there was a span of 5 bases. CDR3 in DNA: TGTGCCAGCAGTGAAGGTAGCTCCTACGAGCAGTACTTC. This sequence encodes CASSEGSSYEQYF.

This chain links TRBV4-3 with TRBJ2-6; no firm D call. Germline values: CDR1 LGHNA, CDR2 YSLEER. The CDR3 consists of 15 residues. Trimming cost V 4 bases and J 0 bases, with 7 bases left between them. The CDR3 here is CASSLDISGANVLTF. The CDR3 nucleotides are TGCGCCAGCAGCCTCGACATCTCTGGGGCCAACGTCCTGACTTTC.